The 25 T cell receptor beta chains below all came from one sample that was sequenced in a study of T-cell reconstitution after alpha-beta-depleted transplantation in children. As it was prepared, the TCRbeta library received unique molecular identifiers. TCRdb itself ran the PCR reads through MiXCR, one entry per CDR3 protein. This sample has around 580,000 distinct CDR3 sequences; 20% to 25% occur once, and the top ten carry 13% to 15%. The sequenced sample was PBMCs, mostly from graft donor cells, obtained 360 days after TCRalphabeta/CD19-depleted stem cell transplant. The receptors originated from a boy in the first two years of life who had a stem cell transplant for acute myeloid leukemia, so the T cells may come from the graft donor.

Notes on this clonotype: Because it lacks the conserved phenylalanine or tryptophan at the end, this CDR3 is likely a read error. The chain uses TRBV27 and TRBJ1-2; 7 bases line up with TRBD1. Germline V gene sequence: CDR1 MNHEY, CDR2 SMNVEV (reference sequence). This CDR3 is built from 14 residues. V shed 6 bases and J 5 bases; nucleotides not matched to a gene: 9. Here the CDR3 reads CASSQRQGEYGYTC. In nucleotides, the CDR3 is TGTGCCAGCAGCCAGAGACAGGGAGAATATGGCTACACCTGC.

This rearrangement joins TRBV7-2 to TRBJ1-6, with D unclear. Germline-derived CDR1 and CDR2 are SGHTA and FQGNSA. The length of the CDR3 is 15 residues. Trimming removed 5 bases from V and 0 bases from J, with 8 bases in between. CDR3 coding DNA: TGTGCCAGCAGCGCACAGAACTCCTATAATTCACCCCTCCACTTT. Its protein is CASSAQNSYNSPLHF.

The chain recombines TRBV20-1 with TRBJ2-5, with TRBD2 matching over 8 bases. V dropped 6 bases and J dropped 3; count of bases not matched to a gene: 6. This CDR3 has 13 amino acids. CDR1 and CDR2 (germline): DFQATT, SNEGSKA (reference sequence). CDR3 DNA: TGCAGTGCCCATACCGGGGGGGAAGAGACCCAGTACTTC. Residues: CSAHTGGEETQYF.

The chain employs TRBV12-3 or TRBV12-4 and TRBJ2-7; D call uncertain. The CDR3 extends over 13 amino acids. V lost 6 bases to trimming and J lost 2 bases, with 11 bases between them. CDR3 DNA sequence: TGTGCCAGCAGCCAGACACCTACCTACGAGCAGTACTTC. It codes for CASSQTPTYEQYF.

Details on this clonotype: A clone one base away is much larger, so this may be a read error. The chain joins TRBV7-2 to TRBJ2-1; D call uncertain. The CDR3 covers 11 residues. Germline CDR1 and CDR2: SGHTA and FQGNSA. Between the trimmed V and J ends, which lost 3 bases and 12 bases, there was a span of 9 bases. DNA of the CDR3: TGTGCCAGCAGCTTGCGCCCGACGCAGTTCTTC. Translation: CASSLRPTQFF. Drawing the rest from reference TRBV7-2 and TRBJ2-1, the complete variable domain is GAGVSQSPSNKVTEKGKDVELRCDPISGHTALYWYRQSLGQGLEFLIYFQGNSAPDKSGLPSDRFSAERTGGSVSTLTIQRTQQEDSAVYLCASSLRPTQFFGPGTRLTVL.

The chain combines TRBV7-9 with TRBJ1-2; D might be TRBD1 (6 bases). CDR1 SEHNR and CDR2 FQNEAQ come from the germline V gene (reference sequence). V lost 3 bases and J 0 bases, leaving 11 bases between the germline ends. This CDR3 contains 15 residues. The CDR3 DNA is TGTGCCAGCAGCTTGGGACACCTGGCTAACTATGGCTACACCTTC. This encodes CASSLGHLANYGYTF.

The genes are TRBV29-1 and TRBJ1-1, with no clear D. Germline assignment: CDR1 SQVTM and CDR2 ANQGSEA. The CDR3 spans 15 residues. Trimming pared 0 bases from V and 6 bases from J, leaving 17 bases between. Here the CDR3 DNA reads TGCAGCGTTGAAGAGCGGGCAGTGAGAAAGCCTGAAGCTTTCTTT. Translated, it gives CSVEERAVRKPEAFF.

The rearrangement links TRBV20-1 to TRBJ2-1; either TRBD1 or TRBD2 may supply D (6 bases each). The V gene's germline CDR1 is DFQATT and CDR2 SNEGSKA (reference sequence). CDR3 length: 14 amino acids. Between the trimmed V and J ends, which lost 3 bases and 6 bases, there was a span of 15 bases. The CDR3 region has the DNA TGCAGTGCTAGCCAAACAGGGACTGGCAATGAGCAGTTCTTC. Amino acid sequence: CSASQTGTGNEQFF.

This clonotype was seen ten or more times. The V call is TRBV29-1, the J call TRBJ1-5, with TRBD1 as a possible D gene (5 bases). CDR3 length equals 13 residues. Germline V CDR1 and CDR2: SQVTM, ANQGSEA. Trimming removed 4 bases from V and 2 bases from J, with 9 bases in between. DNA for the CDR3: TGCAGCGTTGTCCTGGGGGGCAATCAGCCCCAGCATTTT. It is translated as CSVVLGGNQPQHF.

J is TRBJ1-1 and V is TRBV6-1; a weak D match, TRBD1 (5 bases). There are 17 residues in the CDR3. CDR1 and CDR2 from the germline V gene are MNHNS and SASEGT. The ends were cut back, 7 bases at V and 5 bases at J, with 26 bases in the middle. CDR3: CASMGIGTPVGSTEAFF. The CDR3 nucleotides read TGTGCCAGCATGGGGATCGGGACCCCCGTGGGAAGTACTGAAGCTTTCTTT.

The chain uses TRBV9 and TRBJ2-7, with D possibly matching TRBD1 (6 bases). Germline V CDR1 and CDR2: SGDLS, YYNGEE. This CDR3 spans 15 amino acids. V was trimmed by 4 bases and J by 3 bases, leaving 17 bases between them. This chain's CDR3 is CASSTRTDPNYEQYF. CDR3 coding DNA: TGTGCCAGCAGCACCAGGACAGATCCTAACTACGAGCAGTACTTC.

V is TRBV27 and J is TRBJ1-6; no firm D call. Per germline, CDR1 MNHEY and CDR2 SMNVEV (reference sequence). This CDR3 spans 16 amino acids. The V gene lost 5 bases and the J gene lost 5 bases, with 16 bases spanning the gap. The CDR3 region is CASSPRPWKDNSPLHF. The CDR3 region has the DNA TGTGCCAGCAGTCCCCGACCTTGGAAAGATAATTCACCCCTCCACTTT.

J is TRBJ2-5 and V is TRBV6-5; D might be TRBD1 (8 bases). The germline CDR1 and CDR2 sequences are MNHEY and SVGAGI. Trimming took off 2 bases at V and 4 bases at J, with 23 bases between the two ends. This CDR3 is 18 amino acids long. The CDR3, as DNA: TGTGCCAGCAGTTACCTAGGACAGGGTGGGGGGGGGCCAGAGACCCAGTACTTC. Protein product: CASSYLGQGGGGPETQYF.

This sequence joins TRBV24-1 and TRBJ2-1; 8 bases map to TRBD2. J lost 6 bases, V lost 4 bases, and 10 bases had no gene match. The CDR3 totals 16 residues. In germline, CDR1 is KGHDR, CDR2 SFDVKD. The CDR3 loop reads CATSDLAGPNTNEQFF. As DNA, the CDR3 is TGTGCCACCAGTGACTTAGCGGGGCCTAATACCAATGAGCAGTTCTTC.

This chain uses TRBV6-2 or TRBV6-3 with TRBJ2-1, with TRBD1 matching over 9 bases. Germline CDR1 MNHEY, CDR2 SVGEGT. V lost 0 bases to trimming and J lost 7 bases; unmatched junction nucleotides: 7. The CDR3 runs 16 residues. CDR3 protein: CASSYSGTGNGNEQFF. In DNA form, the CDR3 reads TGTGCCAGCAGTTACTCGGGGACAGGGAATGGGAATGAGCAGTTCTTC.

This rearrangement joins TRBV20-1 to TRBJ2-7; tentatively, D is TRBD2 (6 bases). Trimming removed 0 bases at V and 6 bases at J, with 18 bases between. The V gene's germline CDR1 is DFQATT and CDR2 SNEGSKA (reference sequence). The CDR3 is 15 amino acids. The CDR3 region is CSARDSTAGKSEQYF. The CDR3 DNA reads as TGCAGTGCTAGAGACTCCACGGCGGGAAAGTCCGAGCAGTACTTC.

The V and J genes are TRBV6-1 and TRBJ2-7; 8 bases fit TRBD1. Trimming removed 5 bases from V and 3 bases from J; junction bases left unmatched: 9. The V gene's germline CDR1 is MNHNS and CDR2 SASEGT. The CDR3 totals 15 residues. CDR3 sequence reads: CASSPPWTGSYEQYF. CDR3 in DNA: TGTGCCAGCAGTCCGCCATGGACAGGGAGCTACGAGCAGTACTTC.

The chain links TRBV11-1 to TRBJ2-1, with a possible D match to TRBD1 (5 bases). V gave up 3 bases and J gave up 10 bases, with 13 bases separating them. The CDR3 is 13 amino acids. Per the germline V gene, CDR1 is SGHAT and CDR2 is FQDESV (reference sequence). CDR3 coding DNA: TGTGCCAGCAGCTTCCAGGGCACCTACGAGCAGTTCTTC. This translates into CASSFQGTYEQFF.

The CDR3 is CASSLGTSHPRTDTQYF. The CDR3 DNA is TGTGCCAGCAGTTTAGGAACTAGTCACCCGCGGACAGATACGCAGTATTTT. The chain carries TRBV12-3 or TRBV12-4 and TRBJ2-3, with a weak D call TRBD2 (5 bases). Trimming removed 1 base at V and 3 bases at J, with 17 bases between. The CDR3 runs to 17 residues.

The V and J genes are TRBV13 and TRBJ2-7; possibly TRBD1 for D (5 bases). Germline V gives CDR1 PRHDT, CDR2 FYEKMQ (reference sequence). V was trimmed by 8 bases and J by 0 bases, leaving 14 bases between them. This CDR3 has 14 residues. The CDR3 here is CASGKNRNSYEQYV. Written as DNA, the CDR3 is TGTGCCAGCGGCAAGAACAGGAACTCCTACGAGCAGTACGTC.

The sample holds many counts of this clonotype. The chain combines TRBV29-1 with TRBJ2-3; tentative D call: TRBD2 (5 bases). V lost 3 bases to trimming and J lost 0 bases, with 10 bases between them. CDR3 length equals 14 residues. Germline CDR1 is SQVTM and CDR2 is ANQGSEA. The CDR3 bases are TGCAGCGTTGAGGCTCTAGCTAGCACAGATACGCAGTATTTT. It translates to CSVEALASTDTQYF.

This clonotype was counted at least ten times. V and J are TRBV12-3 or TRBV12-4 and TRBJ1-2; 7 bases agree with TRBD1. The CDR3 extends over 12 amino acids. V lost 5 bases and J lost 5; bases outside the gene matches: 2. The CDR3 nucleotides are TGTGCCAGCAGTGCGGGACAGTATGGCTACACCTTC. It translates to CASSAGQYGYTF.

This clonotype occurred many times. The chain links TRBV7-2 to TRBJ2-3; 7 nucleotides line up with TRBD2. Trimming took 2 bases from V and 3 from J; bases not matched to a gene: 8. The CDR3 is made up of 16 amino acids. CDR1 SGHTA and CDR2 FQGNSA come from the germline V gene. The DNA of the CDR3 is TGTGCCAGCAGCTTAAAAAGCGGGGTGTGGACAGATACGCAGTATTTT. It yields the protein CASSLKSGVWTDTQYF.

This clonotype was observed at least ten times. The chain carries TRBV7-8 and TRBJ2-3; the D gene is possibly TRBD2 (5 bases). Trimming took off 1 base at V and 2 bases at J, with 7 bases between the two ends. Germline CDR1 SGHVS, CDR2 FQNEAQ. The CDR3 covers 14 residues. The CDR3 spells CASSLGLATDTQYF. The CDR3 bases are TGTGCCAGCAGCTTAGGGCTAGCCACAGATACGCAGTATTTT.

This clonotype was seen more than once but under ten times. The chain joins TRBV29-1 to TRBJ2-3, with 8 bases lining up with TRBD2. Losses at the gene ends were 1 base for V and 1 base for J; bases not matched to a gene: 10. Germline CDR1 SQVTM, CDR2 ANQGSEA. The CDR3 runs 17 residues. The CDR3 region is CSVEGGRSLRRTDTQYF. Written as DNA, the CDR3 is TGCAGCGTTGAAGGCGGGAGGAGTCTCCGCCGCACAGATACGCAGTATTTT.